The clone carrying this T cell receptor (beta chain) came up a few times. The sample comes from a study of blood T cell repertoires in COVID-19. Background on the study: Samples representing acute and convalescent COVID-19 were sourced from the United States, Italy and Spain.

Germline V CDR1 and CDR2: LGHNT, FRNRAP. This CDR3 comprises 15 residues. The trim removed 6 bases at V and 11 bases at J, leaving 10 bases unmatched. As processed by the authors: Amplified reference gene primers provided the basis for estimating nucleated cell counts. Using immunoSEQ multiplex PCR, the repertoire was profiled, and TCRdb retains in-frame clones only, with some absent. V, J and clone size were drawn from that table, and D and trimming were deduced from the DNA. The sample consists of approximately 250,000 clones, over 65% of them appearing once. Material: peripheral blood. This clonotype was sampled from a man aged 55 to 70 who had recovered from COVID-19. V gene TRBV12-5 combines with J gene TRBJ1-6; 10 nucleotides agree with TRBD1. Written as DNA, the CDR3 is TGTGCTAGTGGCCTTGAGACAGGGGGCACGGCACCCCTCCACTTT. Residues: CASGLETGGTAPLHF.